A single sample gave rise to the 8 T cell receptor beta chains below, sequenced in a study of identical twins. Via MiXCR, TCRdb re-called the 5' RACE reads, giving one row per CDR3 protein. Among roughly 690,000 distinct CDR3 sequences listed, 5.5% to 7.5% were seen once. The source material was naive T cells sorted from blood. Every receptor here comes from a man between 18 and 35 years old in good health.

This clonotype was seen a handful of times. V is TRBV10-1 and J is TRBJ2-7; the match to TRBD2 covers 10 bases. The CDR3 covers 15 residues. J was trimmed by 2 bases and V by 7 bases; bases with no gene match: 8. The V gene's germline CDR1 is WNHNN and CDR2 SYGVQD (reference sequence). The CDR3 region has the DNA TGCGCCAGCATGGAAACTAGCGGGATCCCCTACGAGCAGTACGTC. Translated: CASMETSGIPYEQYV.

This clonotype showed up many times. The chain joins TRBV4-1 to TRBJ2-3; D unresolved. The CDR3 sequence is 17 residues long. The V gene's germline CDR1 is MGHRA and CDR2 YSYEKL. Trimming removed 0 bases at V and 0 bases at J, with 13 bases between. The CDR3 region has the DNA TGCGCCAGCAGCCAAGATCAGCGAGGACCCAGCACAGATACGCAGTATTTT. Residues: CASSQDQRGPSTDTQYF.

The chain carries TRBV29-1 and TRBJ2-1; TRBD2 agrees at 12 bases. The germline V gene encodes CDR1 SQVTM and CDR2 ANQGSEA. Losses at the gene ends were 1 base for V and 7 bases for J; bases not matched to a gene: 8. The CDR3 consists of 16 residues. CDR3 DNA sequence: TGCAGCGTTGAAGCGACTAGCGGGAGACGTGATAATGAGCAGTTCTTC. Residues: CSVEATSGRRDNEQFF.

In its sample, this clonotype was seen many times. CDR3: CASSERTGSLNTEAFF. The CDR3 DNA follows: TGTGCCAGCAGCGAACGGACAGGTTCCCTGAACACTGAAGCTTTCTTT. The chain carries TRBV9 and TRBJ1-1, with 7 positions matching TRBD1. The junction had 8 bases not matched to a gene; V was cut back by 3 bases and J by 0 bases. The CDR3 is made up of 16 amino acids. Per the germline V gene, CDR1 is SGDLS and CDR2 is YYNGEE.

This clonotype appeared a few times. The genes are TRBV19 and TRBJ2-1; 7 bases align to TRBD2. Germline CDR1 LNHDA, CDR2 SQIVND (reference sequence). V gave up 5 bases and J gave up 8 bases; unmatched junction bases: 12. This CDR3 has 15 residues. CDR3 amino acids: CASSPEGKLAYEQFF. For the CDR3, the DNA is TGTGCCAGTAGTCCAGAGGGAAAACTAGCGTATGAGCAGTTCTTC.

This clonotype was counted at least ten times. The J gene is TRBJ2-5, the V gene TRBV24-1; TRBD2 agrees at 7 bases. This CDR3 spans 13 amino acids. V lost 5 bases to trimming and J lost 5 bases; unmatched junction nucleotides: 4. In germline, CDR1 is KGHDR, CDR2 SFDVKD. This CDR3 reads CATSVSGMETQYF. CDR3 DNA: TGTGCCACCAGTGTAAGCGGGATGGAGACCCAGTACTTC.

In its sample, this clonotype was seen a few times. CDR3 amino acids: CAWSGTSVAREQFF. For the CDR3, the DNA is TGTGCCTGGAGTGGAACTAGCGTGGCGCGGGAGCAGTTCTTC. The V call is TRBV30, the J call TRBJ2-1, with 7 bases lining up with TRBD2. This CDR3 is 14 amino acids long. Germline CDR1 GTSNPN, CDR2 SVGIG (reference sequence). V lost 1 base, J lost 10 bases, and 10 bases stayed unmatched.

This clonotype was recorded many times. CDR3 nucleotide sequence: TGTGCCAGCAGTTTATGGGGGCAGTTTCAGCCCCAGCATTTT. The encoded protein is CASSLWGQFQPQHF. The rearrangement joins TRBV12-3 or TRBV12-4 to TRBJ1-5, with D tentatively TRBD1 (6 bases). The CDR3 runs 14 residues. The V gene lost 2 bases and the J gene lost 6 bases, with 11 bases spanning the gap.